This T cell receptor beta chain was identified during a study of patients and donors after allogeneic stem cell transplantation. From the RT-PCR reads, TCRdb called clonotypes with MiXCR, one entry per CDR3 protein. The data contain roughly 140,000 distinct CDR3 sequences, 30% to 45% of them singletons. This TCR derives from a human donor who was either an allogeneic HSCT recipient or a stem cell or donor lymphocyte infusion donor (not recorded which). It is not recorded whose cells these are; they may come from a transplant donor. The specimen sequenced was blood, either unsorted or a sorted T cell fraction (not recorded which).

CDR3 amino acids: CASSSTRDYGYTF. In nucleotides, the CDR3 is TGTGCCAGCAGTTCAACAAGGGACTATGGCTACACCTTC. The V and J genes are TRBV28 and TRBJ1-2, with unresolved D. This CDR3 region has 13 residues. Germline CDR1 reads MDHEN; CDR2 reads SYDVKM. V lost 4 bases to trimming and J lost 3 bases, with 9 bases between them.